A single sample is the source of the 22 T cell receptor beta chains below, sequenced in a study of identical twins (TCRdb year 2016). Library generation was performed with 5' RACE. TCRdb names Illumina HiSeq 2000 as the instrument used. Starting from the raw public reads, TCRdb applied fastp trimming at Q25, assembled clones with MiXCR and retained in-frame beta chains. Rows with one shared CDR3 protein collapse into an entry with the most common genes and DNA. The sample table lists fewer than 250,000 distinct CDR3 sequences, approximately 8% of them with a count of one. The leading ten clones occupy under 7% of the sample. This same sample was also taken into another study, of yellow fever vaccine responses in identical twins.

Sequenced sample: CD8+ T cells sorted from blood. These receptor sequences come from a young woman in good health.

Only a few counts were recorded for this clonotype. This chain connects TRBV14 to TRBJ2-3; 11 bases match TRBD2. J was trimmed by 5 bases and V by 4 bases; bases with no gene match: 5. Germline CDR1 reads SGHDN; CDR2 reads FVKESK. The CDR3 consists of 15 residues. CDR3 nucleotide sequence: TGTGCCAGCAGCCTAGCGGGAGGGCCGGTAGATACGCAGTATTTT. Its translation is CASSLAGGPVDTQYF. Full variable domain (remainder filled in from reference TRBV14 and TRBJ2-3): EAGVTQFPSHSVIEKGQTVTLRCDPISGHDNLYWYRRVMGKEIKFLLHFVKESKQDESGMPNNRFLAERTGGTYSTLKVQPAELEDSGVYFCASSLAGGPVDTQYFGPGTRLTVL.

This clonotype was detected ten times or more. This chain links TRBV2 with TRBJ2-3; the match to TRBD2 covers 9 bases. V was pared by 3 bases and J by 3 bases, with 10 bases of the junction left unmatched. CDR1 is SNHLY and CDR2 is FYNNEI in the germline V gene. The CDR3 length is 17 residues. The CDR3 coding sequence is TGTGCCAGCAGTGACGAAGCGGGAGGCCTCCCTACAGATACGCAGTATTTT. Encoded protein: CASSDEAGGLPTDTQYF.

This clonotype was found many times. The chain carries TRBV12-3 or TRBV12-4 and TRBJ2-7, with TRBD1 identical over 8 bases. Unmatched junction bases numbered 1, after V lost 5 bases and J lost 4 bases. This CDR3 contains 12 residues. The chain's CDR3 is CASSRQGYEQYV. The CDR3 bases are TGTGCCAGCAGTCGACAGGGGTACGAGCAGTACGTC.

This clonotype was recorded a few times. This chain links TRBV5-1 with TRBJ2-3, with 8 bases lining up with TRBD2. The length of the CDR3 is 15 residues. Germline V gene sequence: CDR1 SGHRS, CDR2 YFSETQ. With 3 bases clipped from V and 4 bases from J, the junction kept 7 bases outside the gene matches. The CDR3 region has the DNA TGCGCCAGCAGCTCGAGCGGGAGTCTGGCAGATACGCAGTATTTT. Its translation: CASSSSGSLADTQYF.

There are a few counts of this clonotype. The rearrangement links TRBV12-3 or TRBV12-4 to TRBJ2-5; D remains ambiguous. The CDR3 loop spans 13 amino acids. With 6 bases removed from V and 0 bases from J, the gap between germline ends came to 8 bases. DNA of the CDR3: TGTGCCAGCAGCACCTACAACCAAGAGACCCAGTACTTC. Translating it yields CASSTYNQETQYF.

This rearrangement joins TRBV15 to TRBJ2-1; D not certain. Germline values: CDR1 LNHNV, CDR2 YYDKDF (reference sequence). Between the trimmed V and J ends, which lost 0 bases and 4 bases, there was a span of 16 bases. This CDR3 is built from 17 residues. The CDR3, as DNA: TGTGCCACCAGCAGAGAAGAGGATTACCTAACTTACAATGAGCAGTTCTTC. This sequence encodes CATSREEDYLTYNEQFF.

The chain has TRBV12-3 or TRBV12-4 and TRBJ2-1; D is possibly TRBD1 (5 bases). Trimming left V 3 bases short and J 3 bases short, with 9 bases between. The CDR3 is 14 residues long. CDR3 residues: CASSFQGVYNEQFF. CDR3 coding DNA: TGTGCCAGCAGTTTTCAGGGCGTCTACAATGAGCAGTTCTTC.

This clonotype was counted a few times. The chain is built from TRBV20-1 and TRBJ2-2, with D perhaps assigned TRBD1 or TRBD2 (6 bases each). V shed 0 bases and J shed 3 bases, with 14 bases lying between them. This CDR3 contains 16 residues. CDR1 is DFQATT, CDR2 SNEGSKA, per germline (reference sequence). The DNA for the CDR3 is TGCAGTGCTAGAGATGCGGGACAAGGAGACACCGGGGAGCTGTTTTTT. This translates into CSARDAGQGDTGELFF.

V gene TRBV3-1 combines with J gene TRBJ2-1; weak D call: TRBD2 (7 bases). The germline CDR1 and CDR2 sequences are LGHDT and YNNKEL (reference sequence). The CDR3 has 17 amino acids. Trimming removed 0 bases at V and 2 bases at J, with 14 bases between. The CDR3: CASSQEGAGLTYNEQFF. The CDR3 coding sequence is TGTGCCAGCAGCCAAGAGGGGGCGGGACTAACCTACAATGAGCAGTTCTTC.

The rearrangement joins TRBV12-3 or TRBV12-4 to TRBJ1-2; the D gene is possibly TRBD1 (6 bases). This CDR3 comprises 14 residues. V gave up 6 bases and J gave up 6 bases, with 17 bases separating them. CDR3 in amino acids: CASSNDRSLNGYTF. DNA of the CDR3: TGTGCCAGCAGCAACGACAGGTCGCTGAATGGCTACACCTTC.

In this sample, this clonotype turned up many times. The chain carries TRBV28 and TRBJ1-2; 7 bases align to TRBD1. The CDR3 is 12 amino acids. Germline V gene lookup returns CDR1 MDHEN and CDR2 SYDVKM. CDR3 protein: CATGEGDYGYTF. The CDR3 DNA reads TGTGCTACAGGGGAAGGGGACTATGGCTACACCTTC.

V is TRBV29-1 and J is TRBJ2-3; D remains ambiguous. CDR3 size: 12 residues. Germline CDR1 is SQVTM and CDR2 is ANQGSEA. Trimming took off 4 bases at V and 6 bases at J, with 11 bases between the two ends. DNA for the CDR3: TGCAGCGTTGCTGACATGGGGGATACGCAGTATTTT. Translation: CSVADMGDTQYF.

This clonotype was counted at least ten times. This chain connects TRBV9 to TRBJ2-5, with 8 nucleotides matching TRBD1. The J segment lost 2 bases and the V segment lost 2 bases, leaving 8 bases of the junction unmatched. This CDR3 spans 16 amino acids. Germline-derived CDR1 and CDR2 are SGDLS and YYNGEE. CDR3: CASSVAWDRSQETQYF. The CDR3 nucleotides are TGTGCCAGCAGCGTTGCCTGGGACAGGAGTCAAGAGACCCAGTACTTC.

This clonotype was picked up many times. The chain joins TRBV10-2 to TRBJ1-5; 8 bases are a match to TRBD1. V shed 0 bases and J 4 bases; nucleotides not matched to a gene: 14. The CDR3 has 19 residues. The germline V gene has CDR1 WSHSY and CDR2 SAAADI. Written as DNA, the CDR3 is TGCGCCAGCAGTGAGTCGACAGGGGTAGTCGGTTGGGGGAATCAGCCCCAGCATTTT. This translates into CASSESTGVVGWGNQPQHF.

This clonotype was found a few times. The chain combines TRBV4-1 with TRBJ2-2, with D perhaps matching TRBD1 or TRBD2 (5 bases each). CDR1 and CDR2 (germline): MGHRA, YSYEKL. This CDR3 region has 16 residues. The V end lost 5 bases, the J end lost 3 bases, and 16 bases lay between the germline ends. CDR3: CASSYFGARYTGELFF. The CDR3 DNA sequence: TGCGCCAGCAGCTATTTCGGGGCGCGTTACACCGGGGAGCTGTTTTTT.

This clonotype was detected ten times or more. The chain has TRBV6-1 and TRBJ2-2; 7 bases are shared with TRBD1. V trimming: 10 bases; J trimming: 2 bases; junction bases outside the gene matches: 7. CDR3 length: 14 amino acids. CDR1 and CDR2 (germline): MNHNS, SASEGT. The CDR3 sequence: CAIPGQQNTGELFF. Written as DNA, the CDR3 is TGTGCCATTCCGGGACAGCAAAACACCGGGGAGCTGTTTTTT.

This clonotype has ten or more counts. This chain connects TRBV28 to TRBJ2-7, with D perhaps matching TRBD1 or TRBD2 (5 bases each). Germline CDR1 MDHEN, CDR2 SYDVKM. V was trimmed by 5 bases and J by 0 bases, leaving 17 bases between them. There are 16 residues in the CDR3. CDR3 sequence (DNA): TGTGCCAGCAGTCCGGGGACGGCGGATAGCTCCTACGAGCAGTACTTC. As protein: CASSPGTADSSYEQYF. Filled out from reference TRBV28 and TRBJ2-7, the complete variable domain reads DVKVTQSSRYLVKRTGEKVFLECVQDMDHENMFWYRQDPGLGLRLIYFSYDVKMKEKGDIPEGYSVSREKKERFSLILESASTNQTSMYLCASSPGTADSSYEQYFGPGTRLTVT.

Only a few counts were recorded for this clonotype. This chain links TRBV7-7 with TRBJ2-5, with D hard to call. V was pared by 2 bases and J by 5 bases, with 12 bases between. The CDR3 has 14 residues. Germline loops: CDR1 SSHAT, CDR2 FNYEAQ (reference sequence). CDR3 DNA sequence: TGTGCCAGCAGCTTAAATGATCGGGTCGAGACCCAGTACTTC. As protein: CASSLNDRVETQYF.

The sample holds a few counts of this clonotype. The chain combines TRBV5-1 with TRBJ1-2; D unresolved. The CDR3 runs 17 residues. Germline CDR1 reads SGHRS; CDR2 reads YFSETQ. V gave up 0 bases and J gave up 4 bases, with 19 bases separating them. In nucleotides, the CDR3 is TGCGCCAGCAGCTTGGAAAATGGCCCTAGCAGGACCTATGGCTACACCTTC. This encodes CASSLENGPSRTYGYTF.

This clonotype turned up a few times. The gene calls are TRBV28 and TRBJ2-2; unclear D gene. Trimming stripped 3 bases from V and 4 bases from J, with 6 bases between. In germline, CDR1 is MDHEN, CDR2 SYDVKM. This CDR3 comprises 13 residues. The CDR3 nucleotides are TGTGCCAGCAGTTTCCGGATCACCGGGGAGCTGTTTTTT. Residues: CASSFRITGELFF.

This rearrangement joins TRBV20-1 to TRBJ2-7; no reliable D call. Germline CDR1 reads DFQATT; CDR2 reads SNEGSKA (reference sequence). V lost 0 bases, J lost 0 bases, and 6 bases lay in between. The length of the CDR3 is 13 residues. The CDR3 sequence: CSARDTDSYEQYV. The DNA for the CDR3 is TGCAGTGCTAGAGATACAGACTCCTACGAGCAGTACGTC.

CDR3 loop: CASSQWDTAYEQYF. The DNA for the CDR3 is TGTGCCAGCAGCCAATGGGACACTGCCTACGAGCAGTACTTC. The V call is TRBV9, the J call TRBJ2-7; tentatively, D is TRBD1 (6 bases). The germline V gene has CDR1 SGDLS and CDR2 YYNGEE. Deletions cut 4 bases from V and 2 bases from J, with 13 bases between. The CDR3 runs to 14 residues.